This note documents a single TCR beta chain sequence. Germline values: CDR1 SGHRS, CDR2 YFSETQ. V lost 0 bases, J lost 3 bases, and 2 bases stayed unmatched. This CDR3 spans 16 amino acids. This record comes from a study of blood T cell repertoires in COVID-19. Overall study context: Sample material is recorded as cDNA or gDNA derived from T cells, B-cell-depleted T cells, or PBMCs.

How the authors handled the data: How many nucleated cells were present was estimated from reference gene primer amplification. Sequenced by immunoSEQ multiplex PCR; TCRdb stores in-frame clones only, minus some. V, J and clone size are those of that table, while D and trimming were read from the DNA. This table holds about 130,000 clones, about 90% found once. Sequencing was carried out using peripheral blood. This chain uses TRBV5-1 with TRBJ2-2; 10 bases map to TRBD1. This sequence was found in a woman aged 60-70 years with acute or convalescent COVID-19. The CDR3 DNA is TGCGCCAGCAGCTTGGGACAGGGGGCGTACACCGGGGAGCTGTTTTTT. Its translation: CASSLGQGAYTGELFF.